This entry is about one T cell receptor beta chain. Antigen unknown. The sample is drawn from a study of shared clonotypes between healthy human individuals. Notes on the study in general: Among four donors, approximately 5% of naive CD4 clonotypes were found in common. Donors were few, which limited the genetic and exposure-history diversity represented.

This CDR3 contains 17 residues. CDR1 is MNHEY, CDR2 SMNVEV, per germline (reference sequence). Trimming removed 0 bases from V and 8 bases from J; junction bases left unmatched: 12. Once extracted for a subset, genomic DNA was divided evenly among several immunoSEQ plates. The method was immunoSEQ multiplex PCR; TCRdb's version includes in-frame clones alone and lacks a portion of them. The data hold about 2.2 million clones, with 93% observed a single time. Cells designated naive CD8 were CD45RO-negative and were positively selected for CCR7, with terminally differentiated effector memory CD45RA+ cells excluded.

The chain combines TRBV27 with TRBJ2-1, with 8 nucleotides matching TRBD2. Sequencing was done on a sample of naive CD8+ T cells from PBMCs. The TCR sequence derives from a man aged 18 to 35 in good health. Some clones in this sample may be carry-over from other donors' samples. As DNA, the CDR3 is TGTGCCAGCAGTTTATCCAATAGCGGGGAGGGCTGGGATGAGCAGTTCTTC. This codes for CASSLSNSGEGWDEQFF.